This T cell receptor beta chain was identified in a study of T cells after yellow fever vaccination (dated by TCRdb to the late 2010s). For the wider study: The SMART-Seq v4 Ultra Low Input RNA kit was used to prepare libraries from fractions with low cell numbers. To follow T-cell clones before and after primary and booster YFV17D yellow fever vaccination, bulk TCR alpha and beta repertoires were sequenced over time. The cohort comprised two healthy male donors, one aged 18 to 29 and one aged 30 to 40 years. Blood was collected at multiple timepoints before and after primary and secondary immunization, and bulk PBMC replicates and cell subsets were isolated. Overall study outcomes, separate from this receptor: Computational filtering was needed because FACS-sorted repertoires could contain abundant contaminating clonotypes from the bulk population. Most clones expanded after primary vaccination were re-detected after the booster (about 95% of CD4 and roughly 87% of CD8), suggesting broad memory maintenance. Compared with the primary T-cell response, the secondary T-cell response was faster but weaker, reaching its peak on day 5 rather than on day 15. Because only a couple of donors were included in the study, the extent to which the findings can be generalized is limited. A small fraction of clonotypes appeared in both the CD4 and CD8 compartments, likely as a result of convergent recombination.

A word on this clonotype: Its antigen is currently not known. No much larger clone exists at a distance of one base, and base qualities are not known.

The treatment or condition label here, explained by the study, means: live attenuated yellow fever vaccine strain. At every blood-draw timepoint, two biological replicates of bulk PBMCs were collected. PBMCs were isolated from peripheral blood using a standard Ficoll-Paque protocol. TriZol was used to extract RNA from bulk PBMCs, CD4 and CD8 fractions, and dextramer-positive and dextramer-negative fractions. Sequencing used an Illumina NovaSeq 6000. TCR cDNA was synthesized by 5'RACE template switching, which introduced a universal primer site and unique molecular identifiers. Priming for cDNA synthesis came from both the TCR alpha and TCR beta constant segments. Libraries were amplified in two PCR steps, with sample barcodes and sequencing adapters added in the second step. Sequencing of libraries was done on Illumina HiSeq 2500 (2x100 bp) or NovaSeq (2x150 bp). The source study handled its data this way. Demultiplexing of reads and collapsing into UMI consensus sequences were performed with MIGEC, and V(D)J alignment was carried out with MiXCR. Vaccine-responding clonotypes were defined with edgeR using replicate PBMC samples, requiring FDR below 0.01 and a log2 fold change above 5 up to day 15. Bulk clonotypes were assigned CD4 or CD8 identity according to which sequenced CD4 or CD8 repertoire held them at higher abundance. TCRdb redid the processing of the public reads, applying fastp at Q25 and MiXCR, and retained in-frame beta chains. Duplicate CDR3 protein sequences are folded into a single record with the most common DNA and genes. These V and J calls rely on TCRdb rather than the paper's analysis. The sample contains around 300,000 distinct CDR3 sequences, 3.5% to 4.5% of them found a single time. The ten largest clones capture roughly 21% of the sample.

The germline V gene encodes CDR1 SQVTM and CDR2 ANQGSEA. V is cut back by 6 bases and J by 5 bases, with 8 bases in the junction unmatched. The CDR3 runs 13 amino acids, cysteine and phenylalanine included. The sequence is cut down to CDR3 DNA, 39 bases in frame from base 1. The source was PBMCs, collected 15 days after the yellow fever booster vaccination. This clonotype was obtained from a man aged 18 to 30 who received the YFV17D yellow fever vaccine. The chain joins TRBV29-1 to TRBJ2-7, and TRBD1 matches 9 of the central bases. At the DNA level, the sequence is TGCAGCGTATGGGGACAGGGTGGGAACGAGCAGTACTTC. Translated, it gives CSVWGQGGNEQYF.